The clone carrying this T cell receptor beta chain was counted a few times. Its antigen is still unknown. The entry originates in a study of PD-1 blockade in classical Hodgkin lymphoma. Study outcomes and limitations: Reasons behind the repertoire differences stay unclear, perhaps disease activity or earlier therapy.

This CDR3 is 16 amino acids long. J gave up 4 bases and V 0 bases, and 5 bases lay outside the gene matches. Germline V gives CDR1 SGHTA, CDR2 FQGTGA. No patient escaped relapse after autologous stem cell transplantation, and brentuximab vedotin exposure varied. Using immunoSEQ multiplex PCR, the repertoire was profiled, and TCRdb retains in-frame clones only, with some absent. The sample holds 40,000 to 45,000 clones, about 70% seen once. This chain uses TRBV7-3 with TRBJ2-7; 11 positions agree with TRBD2. The sample consisted of peripheral blood mononuclear cells (PBMCs), taken at baseline. The receptor was isolated from a human donor with classical Hodgkin lymphoma. This CDR3 reads CASSLTGSSGRYEQYF. CDR3 nucleotides: TGTGCCAGCAGCTTAACCGGTTCTAGCGGGAGGTACGAGCAGTACTTC.